Following are 22 T cell receptor beta chains from one sample sequenced in a study of control samples from healthy donors and cancer patients. TCRdb keeps only in-frame clones here, not all; method: immunoSEQ multiplex PCR. The repertoire holds 98,000 or so clones, roughly 82% seen once, with about 2% in the top ten. Material: blood. The receptors here all came from a man aged 55 to 69 in good health.

The chain couples TRBV14 to TRBJ2-1; D might be TRBD2 (5 bases). Germline CDR1 reads SGHDN; CDR2 reads FVKESK. This CDR3 contains 13 residues. CDR3: CASGPGPYNEQFF. The CDR3 DNA sequence: TGTGCAAGCGGTCCGGGTCCCTACAATGAGCAGTTCTTC. Using reference TRBV14 and TRBJ2-1 for the parts outside the CDR3, the full variable domain is EAGVTQFPSHSVIEKGQTVTLRCDPISGHDNLYWYRRVMGKEIKFLLHFVKESKQDESGMPNNRFLAERTGGTYSTLKVQPAELEDSGVYFCASGPGPYNEQFFGPGTRLTVL.

This chain links TRBV9 with TRBJ2-3, with 9 bases identical to TRBD1. V trimming: 4 bases; J trimming: 1 base; junction bases outside the gene matches: 7. The CDR3 consists of 16 residues. The germline V gene encodes CDR1 SGDLS and CDR2 YYNGEE. As DNA, the CDR3 is TGTGCCAGCAGCCCCCTCACAGGGGGCGGCACAGATACGCAGTATTTT. This gives the protein CASSPLTGGGTDTQYF.

As concerns this clone: The identical CDR3 is also encoded by other nucleotide sequences in the sample. In DNA, the CDR3 is TGTGCCACCAGCAGAGATCTGAGCCCCTTGCTCGTGCAGTTCTTC. This translates into CATSRDLSPLLVQFF. This sequence joins TRBV15 and TRBJ2-1; D is unclear. Germline V lookup: CDR1 LNHNV, CDR2 YYDKDF (reference sequence). Trimming pared 0 bases from V and 12 bases from J, leaving 18 bases between. This CDR3 is 15 amino acids long.

The chain has TRBV3-1 (or the pseudogene TRBV3-2) and TRBJ2-3; TRBD2 agrees at 10 bases. The CDR3 loop spans 15 amino acids. CDR1 is LGHDT, CDR2 YNNKEL, per germline (reference sequence). The trim removed 5 bases at V and 7 bases at J, leaving 9 bases unmatched. CDR3 DNA sequence: TGTGCCAGCAGCGTCGGGGCTAGCGGGAGAAATACGCAGTATTTT. Translating gives CASSVGASGRNTQYF.

The genes are TRBV4-2 and TRBJ2-7, with TRBD2 matching over 8 bases. V lost 0 bases to trimming and J lost 3 bases; unmatched junction nucleotides: 4. This CDR3 contains 15 residues. Germline CDR1 is LGHNA and CDR2 is YNFKEQ. The chain's CDR3 is CASSQDWSGSYEQYF. In DNA form, the CDR3 reads TGTGCCAGCAGCCAAGATTGGAGCGGGAGCTACGAGCAGTACTTC.

There are a few counts of this clone. The chain links TRBV19 to TRBJ2-7; perhaps D is TRBD1 or TRBD2 (5 bases each). Germline CDR1 and CDR2: LNHDA and SQIVND (reference sequence). This CDR3 has 13 amino acids. Between the trimmed V and J ends, which lost 5 bases and 2 bases, there was a span of 10 bases. CDR3 in amino acids: CASSRGHPYEQYF. CDR3 DNA sequence: TGTGCCAGTAGTCGGGGCCATCCCTACGAGCAGTACTTC. Variable domain in full (rest from reference TRBV19 and TRBJ2-7): DGGITQSPKYLFRKEGQNVTLSCEQNLNHDAMYWYRQDPGQGLRLIYYSQIVNDFQKGDIAEGYSVSREKKESFPLTVTSAQKNPTAFYLCASSRGHPYEQYFGPGTRLTVT.

This clone turned up a few times. The rearrangement uses TRBV15 and TRBJ1-1; 7 bases line up with TRBD1. CDR1 LNHNV and CDR2 YYDKDF come from the germline V gene (reference sequence). The V and J ends lost 4 bases and 8 bases, in that order; junction bases with no gene match: 10. The CDR3 covers 14 residues. Here the CDR3 reads CATSTGTAYKEAFF. For the CDR3, the DNA is TGTGCCACCAGCACCGGGACAGCCTACAAGGAAGCTTTCTTT. Full variable domain (remainder filled in from reference TRBV15 and TRBJ1-1): DAMVIQNPRYQVTQFGKPVTLSCSQTLNHNVMYWYQQKSSQAPKLLFHYYDKDFNNEADTPDNFQSRRPNTSFCFLDIRSPGLGDTAMYLCATSTGTAYKEAFFGQGTRLTVV.

The V call is TRBV11-2, the J call TRBJ1-1; weak D call: TRBD1 (6 bases). The V and J ends lost 3 bases and 1 base respectively, with 15 bases between them. The germline V gene encodes CDR1 SGHAT and CDR2 FQNNGV. This CDR3 spans 16 amino acids. In DNA form, the CDR3 reads TGTGCCAGCAGCTTGTTGGTCCGGGGGCCGAACACTGAAGCTTTCTTT. Translated: CASSLLVRGPNTEAFF.

The DNA of the CDR3 is TGCAGTGCTAGAGTTCAGGGTTCGCAGTACTTC. Its protein is CSARVQGSQYF. J is TRBJ2-5 and V is TRBV20-1, with D possibly matching TRBD1 (5 bases). Trimming removed 1 base from V and 11 bases from J, with 11 bases in between. From germline, CDR1 is DFQATT and CDR2 SNEGSKA (reference sequence). The CDR3 spans 11 residues.

This clone was detected only once. This rearrangement joins TRBV18 to TRBJ1-2, with 9 bases aligning to TRBD1. Germline V gene lookup returns CDR1 KGHSH and CDR2 LQKENI. The CDR3 is 14 residues long. The J segment lost 8 bases and the V segment lost 6 bases, leaving 10 bases of the junction unmatched. For the CDR3, the DNA is TGTGCCAGCTCGCCTCGACAGGGGGGAGTAGGCTACACCTTC. Translation gives CASSPRQGGVGYTF.

Notes on this clone: This same CDR3 is encoded by further DNA sequences in the sample. The CDR3 DNA sequence: TGCAGCGTTGAAGGACCTGAGCAGTTCTTC. It is translated as CSVEGPEQFF. V is TRBV29-1 and J is TRBJ2-1, with D uncertain. CDR1 is SQVTM and CDR2 is ANQGSEA in the germline V gene. V dropped 1 base and J dropped 9 bases, with 4 bases sitting between them. The CDR3 spans 10 residues.

This clone was picked up one time. The chain combines TRBV3-1 (or the pseudogene TRBV3-2) with TRBJ2-1, with D perhaps TRBD2 (5 bases). The CDR3 sequence is 12 residues long. Trimming took off 6 bases at V and 8 bases at J, with 11 bases between the two ends. Germline loops: CDR1 LGHDT, CDR2 YNNKEL (reference sequence). The CDR3 region is CASSLLGDEQFF. Written as DNA, the CDR3 is TGTGCCAGCAGTCTCTTGGGAGATGAGCAGTTCTTC.

This chain uses TRBV25-1 with TRBJ1-3; maybe TRBD1 (5 bases). CDR3 length: 15 amino acids. Germline V gives CDR1 MGHDK, CDR2 SYGVNS. The V end lost 3 bases, the J end lost 0 bases, and 9 bases lay between the germline ends. The chain's CDR3 is CASSDLTGSGNTIYF. The CDR3, as DNA: TGTGCCAGCAGTGATCTAACAGGCTCTGGAAACACCATATATTTT.

The rearrangement uses TRBV28 and TRBJ2-7, with D perhaps TRBD1 (5 bases). Germline V gene data show CDR1 as MDHEN and CDR2 as SYDVKM. Between the trimmed V and J ends, which lost 2 bases and 1 base, there was a span of 18 bases. The CDR3 totals 17 residues. The CDR3 bases are TGTGCCAGCAGTTTACAGAAGGGGCGGATGCTTTCCTACGAGCAGTACTTC. Encoded protein: CASSLQKGRMLSYEQYF.

The chain combines TRBV12-2 with TRBJ2-5; TRBD2, the table's D call, lacks a check against the DNA. TRBV12-2 counts as a pseudogene. The CDR3 runs to 19 residues. The CDR3 nucleotides read TGTGCAAGTCGCTTAGGGGGGACTAGCGGGAGGGCCGTTGGGGAGACCCAGTACTTC. This encodes CASRLGGTSGRAVGETQYF.

CDR3 in amino acids: CASSEQQTYYGYTF. The DNA of the CDR3 is TGTGCCAGCAGTGAACAACAGACCTACTATGGCTACACCTTC. The chain has TRBV2 and TRBJ1-2; no clear D gene. V lost 2 bases to trimming and J lost 3 bases, with 10 bases between them. Per the germline V gene, CDR1 is SNHLY and CDR2 is FYNNEI. The CDR3 consists of 14 residues.

The gene calls are TRBV19 and TRBJ1-5; D possibly corresponds to TRBD1 (6 bases). Trimming left V 4 bases short and J 2 bases short, with 15 bases between. CDR1 is LNHDA and CDR2 is SQIVND in the germline V gene (reference sequence). The CDR3 runs 16 residues. CDR3: CASSTKQGFGNQPQHF. For the CDR3, the DNA is TGTGCCAGTAGTACAAAACAGGGCTTTGGCAATCAGCCCCAGCATTTT.

This chain links TRBV18 with TRBJ2-7, with D possibly called TRBD1 or TRBD2 (5 bases each). CDR3 length equals 13 residues. The germline gives CDR1 KGHSH, CDR2 LQKENI. Trimming cost V 1 base and J 2 bases, with 6 bases left between them. The DNA of the CDR3 is TGTGCCAGCTCACCACGGGGACCCTACGAGCAGTACTTC. This gives the protein CASSPRGPYEQYF.

CDR3 residues: CASTTTGLAFF. CDR3 nucleotides: TGTGCCAGCACCACTACAGGGTTAGCTTTCTTT. V gene TRBV2 combines with J gene TRBJ1-1; maybe TRBD1 (6 bases). The V and J ends lost 7 bases and 10 bases respectively, with 13 bases between them. Germline V gene sequence: CDR1 SNHLY, CDR2 FYNNEI. CDR3 size: 11 residues.

The count of this clone is one. J is TRBJ2-7 and V is TRBV5-1; 7 bases fit TRBD2. Per germline, CDR1 SGHRS and CDR2 YFSETQ. With 5 bases clipped from V and 7 bases from J, the junction kept 12 bases outside the gene matches. The length of the CDR3 is 14 residues. This CDR3 reads CASRTGGGSGEQYF. The CDR3 coding sequence is TGCGCCAGCAGGACGGGCGGGGGTTCGGGTGAGCAGTACTTC.

This chain joins TRBV3-1 (or the pseudogene TRBV3-2) and TRBJ1-2; possible D gene TRBD1, 5 bases. CDR1 is LGHDT and CDR2 is YNNKEL in the germline V gene (reference sequence). The CDR3 is 12 residues long. V was pared by 8 bases and J by 8 bases, with 15 bases between. CDR3 nucleotide sequence: TGTGCCAGCTGGGGGACCCAAGCGGGCTACACCTTC. Residues: CASWGTQAGYTF.

The chain employs TRBV29-1 and TRBJ2-7, with 8 nucleotides matching TRBD2. The CDR3 runs to 12 residues. From germline, CDR1 is SQVTM and CDR2 ANQGSEA. Losses at the gene ends were 4 bases for V and 5 bases for J; bases not matched to a gene: 4. The DNA of the CDR3 is TGCAGCGTTGGACGGGGGGGAGACGAGCAGTACTTC. Its translation: CSVGRGGDEQYF.